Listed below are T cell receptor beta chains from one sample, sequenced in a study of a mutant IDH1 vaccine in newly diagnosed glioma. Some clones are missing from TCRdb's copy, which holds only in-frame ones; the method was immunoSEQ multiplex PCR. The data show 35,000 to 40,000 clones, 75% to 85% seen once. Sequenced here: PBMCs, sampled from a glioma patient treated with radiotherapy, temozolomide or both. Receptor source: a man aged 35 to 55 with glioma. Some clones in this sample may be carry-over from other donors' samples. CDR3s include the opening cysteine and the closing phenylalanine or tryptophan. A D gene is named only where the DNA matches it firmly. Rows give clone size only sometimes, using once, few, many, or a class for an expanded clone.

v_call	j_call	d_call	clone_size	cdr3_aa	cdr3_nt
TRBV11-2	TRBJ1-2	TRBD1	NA	CASSLGQGAYGYTF	TGTGCCAGCAGCTTAGGACAGGGGGCCTATGGCTACACCTTC
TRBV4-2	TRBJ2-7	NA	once	CASSLQTGKLPTQYF	TGTGCCAGCAGCCTTCAAACAGGGAAACTCCCGACGCAGTACTTC
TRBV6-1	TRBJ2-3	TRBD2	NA	CASSELAGGADTQYF	TGTGCCAGCAGTGAACTAGCGGGGGGCGCAGATACGCAGTATTTT
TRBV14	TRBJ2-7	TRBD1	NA	CASSPTGGLEQYF	TGTGCCAGCAGCCCTACAGGGGGCCTCGAGCAGTACTTC
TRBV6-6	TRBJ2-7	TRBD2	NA	CAARGGSYEQYF	TGTGCCGCTCGGGGGGGTTCCTACGAGCAGTACTTC
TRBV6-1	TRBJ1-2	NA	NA	CASIRTSSNYGYTF	TGTGCCAGCATTCGAACATCCTCGAACTATGGCTACACCTTC
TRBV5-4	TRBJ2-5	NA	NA	CASSSNRVPRETQYF	TGTGCCAGCAGCTCGAACAGGGTCCCAAGAGAGACCCAGTACTTC
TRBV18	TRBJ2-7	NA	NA	CASSPPETAYYEQYF	TGTGCCAGCTCACCACCGGAAACGGCTTACTACGAGCAGTACTTC
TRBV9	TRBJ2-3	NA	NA	CASSTGLATPRDTQYF	TGTGCCAGCAGCACCGGACTTGCCACTCCTCGGGATACGCAGTATTTT
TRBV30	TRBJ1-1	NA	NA	CAWILGPANTEAFF	TGTGCCTGGATTCTTGGTCCAGCGAACACTGAAGCTTTCTTT
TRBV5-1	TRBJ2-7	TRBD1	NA	CASSSRDRGGAYEQYF	TGCGCCAGCAGCTCGCGAGACAGGGGGGGTGCCTACGAGCAGTACTTC
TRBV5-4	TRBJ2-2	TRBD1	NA	CASSLQTGDAGELFF	TGTGCCAGCAGCTTGCAAACAGGGGATGCCGGGGAGCTGTTTTTT
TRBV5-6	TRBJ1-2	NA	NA	CASSFIHGRWGEANYGYTF	TGTGCCAGCAGCTTCATTCACGGTCGTTGGGGGGAGGCGAACTATGGCTACACCTTC
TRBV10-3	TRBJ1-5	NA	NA	CASSEVAEDQPQHF	TGTGCCTCATCAGAAGTTGCGGAGGATCAGCCCCAGCATTTT
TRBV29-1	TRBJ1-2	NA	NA	CSVEYSVGTLANYGYTF	TGCAGCGTTGAATACTCGGTAGGGACACTAGCTAACTATGGCTACACCTTC
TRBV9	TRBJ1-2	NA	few	CASSVDISGYTF	TGTGCCAGCAGCGTAGACATCTCTGGCTACACCTTC
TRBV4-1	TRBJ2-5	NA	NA	CASSQGGTQYF	TGCGCCAGCAGCCAAGGGGGGACCCAGTACTTC
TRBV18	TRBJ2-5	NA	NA	CASSPTQETQYF	TGTGCCAGCTCACCCACCCAAGAGACCCAGTACTTC
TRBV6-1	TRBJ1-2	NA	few	CASSERGGGAYGYTF	TGTGCCAGCAGTGAGAGGGGTGGTGGGGCTTACGGCTACACCTTC
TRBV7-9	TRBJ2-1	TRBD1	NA	CASSLRAGGTDEQFF	TGTGCCAGCAGCTTGAGGGCAGGGGGCACTGATGAGCAGTTCTTC
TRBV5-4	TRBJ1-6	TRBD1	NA	CASSLGGTGYSPLHF	TGTGCCAGCAGCTTGGGGGGGACAGGGTATTCACCCCTCCACTTT
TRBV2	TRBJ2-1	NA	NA	CASSGVGGGEQFF	TGTGCCAGCAGTGGAGTAGGGGGAGGGGAGCAGTTCTTC
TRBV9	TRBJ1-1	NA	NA	CASSVGWGSNTEAFF	TGTGCCAGCAGCGTAGGCTGGGGTTCGAACACTGAAGCTTTCTTT
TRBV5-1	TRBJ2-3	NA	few	CASSSAASTDTQYF	TGCGCCAGCAGCTCGGCTGCTAGCACAGATACGCAGTATTTT
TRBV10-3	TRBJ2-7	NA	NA	CATSHDDRYSYEQYF	TGTGCCACCTCCCACGACGACAGATACTCCTACGAGCAGTACTTC
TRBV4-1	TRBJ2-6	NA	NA	CASSPLMGKGSGANVLTF	TGCGCCAGCAGCCCTCTTATGGGTAAGGGGTCTGGGGCCAACGTCCTGACTTTC
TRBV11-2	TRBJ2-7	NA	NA	CASSPGLERTYEQYF	TGTGCCAGCAGCCCCGGGTTGGAGCGGACCTACGAGCAGTACTTC
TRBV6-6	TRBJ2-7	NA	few	CASSRGNEQYF	TGTGCCAGCAGCAGGGGAAACGAGCAGTACTTC
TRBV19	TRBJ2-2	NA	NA	CASSIGINTGELFF	TGTGCCAGTAGTATCGGAATTAACACCGGGGAGCTGTTTTTT
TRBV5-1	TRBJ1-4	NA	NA	CASSFSQGTNEKLFF	TGCGCCAGCAGCTTCAGTCAGGGGACTAATGAAAAACTGTTTTTT
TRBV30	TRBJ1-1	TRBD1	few	CAWTGTANTEAFF	TGTGCCTGGACCGGGACAGCGAACACTGAAGCTTTCTTT
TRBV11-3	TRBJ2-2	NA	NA	CASSFGQPSILTGELFF	TGTGCCAGCAGCTTCGGACAGCCCTCTATTCTGACCGGGGAGCTGTTTTTT
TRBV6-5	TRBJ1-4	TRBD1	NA	CASSYSAGTGKEKLFF	TGTGCCAGCAGTTACTCGGCCGGGACAGGGAAGGAAAAACTGTTTTTT
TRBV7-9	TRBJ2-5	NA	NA	CASSSRGPLGQETQYF	TGTGCCAGCAGCTCCCGGGGCCCGCTTGGGCAAGAGACCCAGTACTTC
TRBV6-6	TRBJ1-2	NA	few	CASSYSRDTTEYGYTF	TGTGCCAGCAGTTACTCCAGGGACACCACAGAATATGGCTACACCTTC
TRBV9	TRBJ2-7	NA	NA	CASTRRADRSYEQYF	TGTGCCAGCACCCGGAGGGCGGACCGTTCCTACGAGCAGTACTTC
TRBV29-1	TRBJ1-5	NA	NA	CSVDGRDSQGGVFPNSNQPQHF	TGCAGCGTTGACGGAAGGGACTCCCAAGGAGGGGTATTCCCTAATAGCAATCAGCCCCAGCATTTT
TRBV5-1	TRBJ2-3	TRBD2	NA	CASSSGLAPGTDTQYF	TGCGCCAGCAGCTCCGGACTAGCTCCGGGGACAGATACGCAGTATTTT
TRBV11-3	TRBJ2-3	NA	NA	CASSPTGVSTDTQYF	TGTGCCAGCAGCCCGACCGGGGTAAGCACAGATACGCAGTATTTT
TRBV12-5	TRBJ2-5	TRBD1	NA	CASGLQGVGETQYF	TGTGCTAGTGGTTTACAGGGGGTTGGAGAGACCCAGTACTTC
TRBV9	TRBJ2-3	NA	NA	CASSVGLESDTQYF	TGTGCCAGCAGCGTAGGGCTGGAGTCAGATACGCAGTATTTT
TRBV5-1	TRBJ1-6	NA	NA	CASSLEGLDSPLHF	TGCGCCAGCAGCTTGGAGGGGTTGGATTCACCCCTCCACTTT
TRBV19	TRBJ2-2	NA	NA	CASNPRDQNTGELFF	TGTGCCAGTAACCCTCGGGACCAAAACACCGGGGAGCTGTTTTTT
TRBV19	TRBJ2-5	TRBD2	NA	CASSIQRGGGRETQYF	TGTGCCAGTAGTATCCAGCGGGGGGGCGGCCGGGAGACCCAGTACTTC
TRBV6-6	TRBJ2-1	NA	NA	CASSLVDEQFF	TGTGCCAGCAGCCTTGTGGATGAGCAGTTCTTC
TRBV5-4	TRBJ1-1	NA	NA	CASPALGDGMNTEAFF	TGTGCCAGCCCAGCTTTAGGTGACGGGATGAACACTGAAGCTTTCTTT
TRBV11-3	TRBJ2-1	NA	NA	CASSWGPPGGSYNEQFF	TGTGCCAGCAGCTGGGGCCCCCCCGGGGGCTCCTACAATGAGCAGTTCTTC
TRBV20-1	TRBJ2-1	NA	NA	CSASGRDEQFF	TGCAGTGCTAGTGGCCGCGATGAGCAGTTCTTC
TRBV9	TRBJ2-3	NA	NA	CASSPSWGRTDTQYF	TGTGCCAGCAGCCCCTCCTGGGGACGCACAGATACGCAGTATTTT
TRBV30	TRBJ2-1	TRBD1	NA	CAWSPGQLYNEQFF	TGTGCCTGGAGCCCGGGACAGCTCTACAATGAGCAGTTCTTC
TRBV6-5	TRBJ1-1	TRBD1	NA	CASTGTGPGTEAFF	TGTGCCAGCACTGGGACAGGCCCGGGAACTGAAGCTTTCTTT
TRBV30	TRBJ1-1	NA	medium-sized	CAWSAYTEAFF	TGTGCCTGGAGTGCTTACACTGAAGCTTTCTTT
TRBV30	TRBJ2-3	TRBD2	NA	CAWSSLWGLAGGNADTQYF	TGTGCCTGGAGTTCATTGTGGGGACTAGCGGGGGGCAACGCAGATACGCAGTATTTT
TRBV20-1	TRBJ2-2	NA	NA	CTCLVTGELFF	TGCACCTGCCTTGTAACCGGGGAGCTGTTTTTT
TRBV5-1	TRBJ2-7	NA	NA	CASSLGGSQLEQYF	TGCGCCAGCAGCTTGGGGGGGTCGCAGCTCGAGCAGTACTTC